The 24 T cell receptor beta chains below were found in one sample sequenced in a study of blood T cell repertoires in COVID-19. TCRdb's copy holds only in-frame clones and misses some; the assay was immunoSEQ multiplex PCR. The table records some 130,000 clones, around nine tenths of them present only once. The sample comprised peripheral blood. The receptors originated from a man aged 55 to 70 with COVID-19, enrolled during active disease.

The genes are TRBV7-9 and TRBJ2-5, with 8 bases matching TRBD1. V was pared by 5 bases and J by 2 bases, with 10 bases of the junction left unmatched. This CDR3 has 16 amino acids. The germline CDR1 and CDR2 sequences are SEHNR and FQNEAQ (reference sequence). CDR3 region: CASSPRTGIEQETQYF. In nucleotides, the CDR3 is TGTGCCAGCAGCCCCCGGACAGGGATAGAGCAAGAGACCCAGTACTTC.

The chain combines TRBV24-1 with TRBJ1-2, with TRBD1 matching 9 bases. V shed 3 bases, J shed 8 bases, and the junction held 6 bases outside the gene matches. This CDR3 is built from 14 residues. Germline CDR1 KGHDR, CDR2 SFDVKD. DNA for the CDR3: TGTGCCACCAGTGATAGAGGGACAGGGAGGGGCTACACCTTC. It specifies CATSDRGTGRGYTF.

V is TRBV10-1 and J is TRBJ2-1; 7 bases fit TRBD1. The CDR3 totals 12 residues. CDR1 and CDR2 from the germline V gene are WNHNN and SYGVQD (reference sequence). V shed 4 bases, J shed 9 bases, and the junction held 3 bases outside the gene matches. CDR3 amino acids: CASSGTGAEQFF. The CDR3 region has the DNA TGCGCCAGCAGTGGAACAGGGGCTGAGCAGTTCTTC.

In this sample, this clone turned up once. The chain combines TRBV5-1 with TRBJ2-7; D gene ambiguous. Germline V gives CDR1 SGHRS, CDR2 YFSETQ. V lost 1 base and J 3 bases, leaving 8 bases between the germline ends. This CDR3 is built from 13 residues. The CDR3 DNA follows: TGCGCCAGCAGCTTGATGGAGAGCTACGAGCAGTACTTC. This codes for CASSLMESYEQYF. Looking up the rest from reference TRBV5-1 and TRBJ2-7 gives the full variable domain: KAGVTQTPRYLIKTRGQQVTLSCSPISGHRSVSWYQQTPGQGLQFLFEYFSETQRNKGNFPGRFSGRQFSNSRSEMNVSTLELGDSALYLCASSLMESYEQYFGPGTRLTVT.

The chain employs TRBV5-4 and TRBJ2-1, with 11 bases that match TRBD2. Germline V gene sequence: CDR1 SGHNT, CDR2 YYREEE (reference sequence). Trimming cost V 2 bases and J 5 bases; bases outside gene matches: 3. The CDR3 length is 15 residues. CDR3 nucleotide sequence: TGTGCCAGCAGCTTACTAGCGGGAGTAAACAATGAGCAGTTCTTC. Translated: CASSLLAGVNNEQFF.

CDR3 protein: CASSWDRNTEAFF. The CDR3 DNA follows: TGCGCCAGCAGCTGGGACAGGAACACTGAAGCTTTCTTT. The chain carries TRBV5-1 and TRBJ1-1; 7 bases map to TRBD1. J was trimmed by 1 base and V by 3 bases; bases with no gene match: 0. Germline values: CDR1 SGHRS, CDR2 YFSETQ. The CDR3 has 13 amino acids.

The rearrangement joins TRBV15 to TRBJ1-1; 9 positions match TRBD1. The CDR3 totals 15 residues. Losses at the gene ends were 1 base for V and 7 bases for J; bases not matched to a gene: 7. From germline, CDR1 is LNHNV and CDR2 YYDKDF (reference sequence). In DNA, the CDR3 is TGTGCCACCAGCAGAGGGGACAGGGAGGTTATTGAAGCTTTCTTT. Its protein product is CATSRGDREVIEAFF. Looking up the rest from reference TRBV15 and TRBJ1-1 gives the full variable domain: DAMVIQNPRYQVTQFGKPVTLSCSQTLNHNVMYWYQQKSSQAPKLLFHYYDKDFNNEADTPDNFQSRRPNTSFCFLDIRSPGLGDTAMYLCATSRGDREVIEAFFGQGTRLTVV.

CDR3 sequence: CASSLGRAGYNEQFF. The CDR3 nucleotides are TGTGCCAGCAGCTTAGGGAGGGCCGGATACAATGAGCAGTTCTTC. The chain is built from TRBV7-9 and TRBJ2-1; possible D gene TRBD2, 6 bases. V lost 1 base to trimming and J lost 4 bases, with 11 bases between them. Germline-derived CDR1 and CDR2 are SEHNR and FQNEAQ (reference sequence). The CDR3 runs to 15 residues.

The CDR3 bases are TGTGCCAGCAGCGCGACAGGGGGCCCCTACAATGAGCAGTTCTTC. Amino acids: CASSATGGPYNEQFF. V and J are TRBV9 and TRBJ2-1; 10 nucleotides agree with TRBD1. J lost 2 bases, V lost 3 bases, and 2 bases had no gene match. This CDR3 is 15 amino acids long. Germline V gene lookup returns CDR1 SGDLS and CDR2 YYNGEE.

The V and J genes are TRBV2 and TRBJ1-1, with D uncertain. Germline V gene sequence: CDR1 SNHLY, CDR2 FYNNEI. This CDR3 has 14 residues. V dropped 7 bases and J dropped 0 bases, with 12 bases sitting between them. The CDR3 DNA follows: TGTGCCAGCACTCTCCTCACGGTGAACACTGAAGCTTTCTTT. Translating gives CASTLLTVNTEAFF.

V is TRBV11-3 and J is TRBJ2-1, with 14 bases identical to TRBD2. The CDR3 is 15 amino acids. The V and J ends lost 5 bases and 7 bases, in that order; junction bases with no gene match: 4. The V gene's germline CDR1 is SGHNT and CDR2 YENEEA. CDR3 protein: CASSLGLAGANEQFF. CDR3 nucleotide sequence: TGTGCCAGCAGCCTGGGACTAGCGGGAGCAAATGAGCAGTTCTTC.

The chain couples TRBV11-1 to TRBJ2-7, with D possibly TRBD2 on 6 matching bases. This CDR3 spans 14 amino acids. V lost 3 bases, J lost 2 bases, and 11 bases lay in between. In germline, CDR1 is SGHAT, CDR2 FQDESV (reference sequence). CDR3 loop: CASSLGREAYEQYF. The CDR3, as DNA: TGTGCCAGCAGCTTGGGGCGGGAAGCCTACGAGCAGTACTTC.

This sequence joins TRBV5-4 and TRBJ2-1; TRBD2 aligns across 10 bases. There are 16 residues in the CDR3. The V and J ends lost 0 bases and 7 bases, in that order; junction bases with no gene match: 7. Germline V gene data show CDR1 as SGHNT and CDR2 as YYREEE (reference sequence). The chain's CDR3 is CASSLDLAGAGNEQFF. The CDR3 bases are TGTGCCAGCAGCTTGGATCTAGCGGGAGCGGGAAATGAGCAGTTCTTC.

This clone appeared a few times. CDR3 nucleotides: TGTGCCAGCAGCGATATTCGGACTAGCGTTAACTACGAGCAGTACTTC. The encoded protein is CASSDIRTSVNYEQYF. This rearrangement joins TRBV7-6 to TRBJ2-7; 9 bases align to TRBD2. CDR3 length: 16 amino acids. J gave up 3 bases and V 5 bases, and 11 bases lay outside the gene matches. The germline V gene has CDR1 SGHVS and CDR2 FNYEAQ.

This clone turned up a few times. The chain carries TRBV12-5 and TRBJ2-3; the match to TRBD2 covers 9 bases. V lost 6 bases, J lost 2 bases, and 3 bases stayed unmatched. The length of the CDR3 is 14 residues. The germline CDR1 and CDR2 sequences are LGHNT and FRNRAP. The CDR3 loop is CASGTSGVTDTQYF. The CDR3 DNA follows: TGTGCTAGTGGGACTAGCGGAGTCACAGATACGCAGTATTTT.

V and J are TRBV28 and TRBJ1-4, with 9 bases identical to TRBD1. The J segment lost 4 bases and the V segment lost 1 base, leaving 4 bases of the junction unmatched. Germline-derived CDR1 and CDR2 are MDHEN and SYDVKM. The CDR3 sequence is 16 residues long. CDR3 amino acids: CASSLYGGQGNEKLFF. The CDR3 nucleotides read TGTGCCAGCAGTTTATACGGGGGACAGGGTAATGAAAAACTGTTTTTT.

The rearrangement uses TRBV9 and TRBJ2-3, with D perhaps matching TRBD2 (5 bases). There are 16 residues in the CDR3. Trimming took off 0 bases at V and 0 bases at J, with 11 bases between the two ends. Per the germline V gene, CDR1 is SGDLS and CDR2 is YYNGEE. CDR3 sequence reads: CASSVEEARSTDTQYF. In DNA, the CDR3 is TGTGCCAGCAGCGTAGAGGAGGCCCGGAGCACAGATACGCAGTATTTT.

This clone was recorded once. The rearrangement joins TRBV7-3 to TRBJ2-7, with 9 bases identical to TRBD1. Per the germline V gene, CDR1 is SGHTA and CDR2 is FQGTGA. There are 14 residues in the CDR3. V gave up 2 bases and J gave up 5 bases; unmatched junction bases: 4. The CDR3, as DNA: TGTGCCAGCAGCTTAGGGACAGGGAACGACGAGCAGTACTTC. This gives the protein CASSLGTGNDEQYF.

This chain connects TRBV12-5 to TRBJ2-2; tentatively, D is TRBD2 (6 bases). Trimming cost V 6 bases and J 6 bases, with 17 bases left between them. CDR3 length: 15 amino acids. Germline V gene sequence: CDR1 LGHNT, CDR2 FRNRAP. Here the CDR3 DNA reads TGTGCTAGTGGAACAACGAGGGGAGGATCCGGGGAGCTGTTTTTT. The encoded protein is CASGTTRGGSGELFF.

The CDR3 nucleotides are TGCGCCAGCTGTCCGGGACAGGGGTACCCTGAAGCTTTCTTT. Residues: CASCPGQGYPEAFF. This chain connects TRBV5-1 to TRBJ1-1; 10 bases match TRBD1. J gave up 6 bases and V 7 bases, and 9 bases lay outside the gene matches. CDR1 SGHRS and CDR2 YFSETQ come from the germline V gene. The CDR3 length is 14 residues.

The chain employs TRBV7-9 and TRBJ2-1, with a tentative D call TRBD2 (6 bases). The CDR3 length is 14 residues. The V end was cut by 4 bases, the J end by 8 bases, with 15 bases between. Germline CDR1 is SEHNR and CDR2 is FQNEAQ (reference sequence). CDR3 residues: CASSSGNSGHEQFF. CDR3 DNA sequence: TGTGCCAGCAGCTCCGGCAATAGCGGCCATGAGCAGTTCTTC.

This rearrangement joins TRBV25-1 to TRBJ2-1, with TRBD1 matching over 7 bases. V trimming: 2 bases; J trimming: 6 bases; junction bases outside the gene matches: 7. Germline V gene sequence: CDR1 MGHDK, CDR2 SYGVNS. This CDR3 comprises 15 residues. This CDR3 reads CASSEPGGLSNEQFF. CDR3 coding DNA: TGTGCCAGCAGTGAACCAGGGGGTTTGTCCAATGAGCAGTTCTTC.

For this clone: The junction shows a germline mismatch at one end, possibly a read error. Written as DNA, the CDR3 is TGTGCCTGGAGTGGGACTAGCGGGAGAATCCAAGAGACCCAGGACTTC. Translated, it gives CAWSGTSGRIQETQDF. The gene calls are TRBV30 and TRBJ2-5; the match to TRBD2 covers 13 bases. The CDR3 extends over 16 amino acids. Germline V gene sequence: CDR1 GTSNPN, CDR2 SVGIG (reference sequence).

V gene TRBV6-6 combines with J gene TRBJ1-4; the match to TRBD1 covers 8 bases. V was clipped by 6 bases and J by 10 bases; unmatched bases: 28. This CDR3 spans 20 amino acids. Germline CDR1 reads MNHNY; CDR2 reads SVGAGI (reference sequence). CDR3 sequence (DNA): TGTGCCAGCAGCCCCCTACTACCCAGGGGGCAGGGGGGTCCTTTTGGAAAACTGTTTTTT. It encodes CASSPLLPRGQGGPFGKLFF.